The 5 T cell receptor beta chains below all came from one sample that was sequenced in a study of siplizumab effects on memory and regulatory T cells (dated by TCRdb to the late 2010s). Library construction relied on the immunoSEQ multiplex PCR assay. The table was pulled from immuneACCESS by TCRdb, which kept in-frame rearrangements only. Such tables lose some clones; where checked, under half of the loss comes from unresolved V genes, and the rest has no known cause. This sample has about 87,000 clones in its table, and 87% of those were observed once. The top ten constitute roughly 1.4% of the sample. The specimen sequenced was Tregs sorted from blood. The receptors originated from a human donor in good health.

V gene TRBV30 combines with J gene TRBJ1-2; TRBD1 aligns across 11 bases. The CDR3 runs 14 residues. In germline, CDR1 is GTSNPN, CDR2 SVGIG (reference sequence). The V and J ends lost 3 bases and 4 bases, in that order; junction bases with no gene match: 4. In DNA form, the CDR3 reads TGTGCCTGGAGCAGGACAGGGGGCTTCTATGGCTACACCTTC. Protein: CAWSRTGGFYGYTF.

The V gene is TRBV7-9, the J gene TRBJ2-7; D may be TRBD1 (6 bases). The V end was cut by 3 bases, the J end by 1 base, with 10 bases between. CDR3 size: 14 residues. The germline V gene encodes CDR1 SEHNR and CDR2 FQNEAQ (reference sequence). The CDR3 coding sequence is TGTGCCAGCAGCTTCTCCGGGACATCCTACGAGCAGTACTTC. Translating gives CASSFSGTSYEQYF. Complete variable domain (other parts from reference TRBV7-9 and TRBJ2-7): DTGVSQNPRHKITKRGQNVTFRCDPISEHNRLYWYRQTLGQGPEFLTYFQNEAQLEKSRLLSDRFSAERPKGSFSTLEIQRTEQGDSAMYLCASSFSGTSYEQYFGPGTRLTVT.

The chain has TRBV12-5 and TRBJ2-5; weak D call: TRBD2 (5 bases). The CDR3 is made up of 14 amino acids. Trimming shortened V by 4 bases and J by 4 bases, and 13 bases separated the two germline ends. Germline CDR1 LGHNT, CDR2 FRNRAP. The CDR3 spells CASGSVLEGETQYF. The CDR3 coding sequence is TGTGCTAGTGGTTCCGTGCTTGAGGGAGAGACCCAGTACTTC.

The rearrangement links TRBV2 to TRBJ2-3; maybe TRBD2 (7 bases). Germline V gene sequence: CDR1 SNHLY, CDR2 FYNNEI. This CDR3 comprises 15 residues. Trimming stripped 6 bases from V and 4 bases from J, with 17 bases between. CDR3 nucleotides: TGTGCCAGCAGGGGGGTAGGGGGGGCAGCAGATACGCAGTATTTT. It translates to CASRGVGGAADTQYF.

V and J are TRBV5-6 and TRBJ2-7; no clear D. This CDR3 has 16 residues. The V gene's germline CDR1 is SGHDT and CDR2 YYEEEE. V dropped 0 bases and J dropped 6 bases, with 19 bases sitting between them. The CDR3: CASSLAFKVQFGEQYF. The CDR3 DNA sequence: TGTGCCAGCAGCTTGGCCTTCAAGGTCCAATTCGGCGAGCAGTACTTC.